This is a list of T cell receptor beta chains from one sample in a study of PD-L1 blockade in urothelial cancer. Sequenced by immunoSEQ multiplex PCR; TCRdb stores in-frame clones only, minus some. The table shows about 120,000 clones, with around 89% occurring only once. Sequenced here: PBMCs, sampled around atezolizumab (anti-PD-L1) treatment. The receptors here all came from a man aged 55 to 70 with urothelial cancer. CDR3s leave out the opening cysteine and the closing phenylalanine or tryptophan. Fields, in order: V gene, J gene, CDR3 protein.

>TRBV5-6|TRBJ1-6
ASSLGPNSPLH
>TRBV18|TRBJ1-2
ASSPQQTNYGYT
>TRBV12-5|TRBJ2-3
ASGLWGGVTDTQY
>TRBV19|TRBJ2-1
ASSLGDSSYNEQF
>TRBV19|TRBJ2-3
ASKQGGTDTQY
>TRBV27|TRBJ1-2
ASSRSRDRVGYT
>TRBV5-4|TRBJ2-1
ASSPFPGGHTEQF
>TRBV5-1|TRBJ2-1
ASSLVGGPGYNEQF
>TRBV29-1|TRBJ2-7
SVGHRQSSYEQY
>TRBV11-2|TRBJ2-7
ASSLGRDPYEQY
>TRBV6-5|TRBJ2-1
ASTLTGMDYNEQF
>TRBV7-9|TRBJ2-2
ASSLVYGELF
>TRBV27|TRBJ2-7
ASSTGTSGKGEQY
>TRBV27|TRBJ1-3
ASREQGRSGNTIY
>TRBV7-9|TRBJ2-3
ASSPGLAATDTQY
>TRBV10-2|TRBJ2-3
ASSWETSGRSTDTQY
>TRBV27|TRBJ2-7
ASSLAGGYEQY
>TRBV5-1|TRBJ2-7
ASSPTVGAISYEQY
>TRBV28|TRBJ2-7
ASSSFESGGAEQY
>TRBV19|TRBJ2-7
ASSIAPGGHYEQY
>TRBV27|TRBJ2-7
ASSLRGDSYEQY
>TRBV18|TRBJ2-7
ASSPLAGGVSSYEQY
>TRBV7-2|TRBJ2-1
ASSPVMTSGGNEQF
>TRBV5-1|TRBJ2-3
ASSFGGTGVDTQY
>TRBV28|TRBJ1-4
ASSLGGGEKLF
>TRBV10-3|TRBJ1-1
AISGLQGGEAF
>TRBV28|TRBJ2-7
ASSLGDRGSEQY
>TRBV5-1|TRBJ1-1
ASSSSSPDRWYTEAF
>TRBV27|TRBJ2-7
ASRGGGAGRYEQY
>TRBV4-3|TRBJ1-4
ASSQGRGGEKLF
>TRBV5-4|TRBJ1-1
ASSPPGPGAEAF
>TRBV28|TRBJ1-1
ASSLLRGTAF
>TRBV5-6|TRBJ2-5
ASSSRLQGAQETQY
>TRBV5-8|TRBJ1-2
ASSLSSGLLYGYT
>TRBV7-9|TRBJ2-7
ASSPDVGGSYEQY
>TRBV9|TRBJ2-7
ASSERGLNAYEQY
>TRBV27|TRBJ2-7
ASSAGGFSAYEQY
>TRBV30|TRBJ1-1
AFGATVRGNTEAF